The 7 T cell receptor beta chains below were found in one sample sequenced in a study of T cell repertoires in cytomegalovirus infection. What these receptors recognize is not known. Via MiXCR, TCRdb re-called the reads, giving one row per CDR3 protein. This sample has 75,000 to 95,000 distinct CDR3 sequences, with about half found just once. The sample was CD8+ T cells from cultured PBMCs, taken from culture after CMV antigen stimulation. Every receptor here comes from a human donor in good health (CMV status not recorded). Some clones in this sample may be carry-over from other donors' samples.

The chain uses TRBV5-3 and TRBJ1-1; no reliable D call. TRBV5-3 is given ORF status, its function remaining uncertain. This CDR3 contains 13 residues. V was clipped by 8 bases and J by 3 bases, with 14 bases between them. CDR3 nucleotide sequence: TGTGCCAGCACTCCGCCAGGTCACACTGAAGCTTTCTTT. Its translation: CASTPPGHTEAFF.

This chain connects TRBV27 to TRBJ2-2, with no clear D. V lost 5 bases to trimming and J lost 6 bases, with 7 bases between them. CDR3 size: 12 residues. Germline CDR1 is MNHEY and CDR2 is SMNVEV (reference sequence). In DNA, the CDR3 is TGTGCCAGCAGTCCGATTTCCGGGGAGCTGTTTTTT. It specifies CASSPISGELFF.

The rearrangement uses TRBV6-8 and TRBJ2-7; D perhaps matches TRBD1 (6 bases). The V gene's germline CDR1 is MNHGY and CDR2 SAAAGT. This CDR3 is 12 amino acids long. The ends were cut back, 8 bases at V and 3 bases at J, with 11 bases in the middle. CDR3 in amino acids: CASGGQIYEQYF. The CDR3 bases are TGTGCCAGCGGGGGCCAAATCTACGAGCAGTACTTC.

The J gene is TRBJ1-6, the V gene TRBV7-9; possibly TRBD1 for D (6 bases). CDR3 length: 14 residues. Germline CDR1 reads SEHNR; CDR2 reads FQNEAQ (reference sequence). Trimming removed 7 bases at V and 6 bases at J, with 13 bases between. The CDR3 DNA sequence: TGTGCCAGCACCAAGACAGGTTCTAATTCACCCCTCCACTTT. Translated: CASTKTGSNSPLHF.

The DNA of the CDR3 is TGTGCCAGCAGTAGTACCAACACTGAAGCTTTCTTT. It codes for CASSSTNTEAFF. The chain links TRBV7-3 to TRBJ1-1; no firm D call. Germline V gene data show CDR1 as SGHTA and CDR2 as FQGTGA. The length of the CDR3 is 12 residues. V was trimmed by 6 bases and J by 2 bases, leaving 7 bases between them.

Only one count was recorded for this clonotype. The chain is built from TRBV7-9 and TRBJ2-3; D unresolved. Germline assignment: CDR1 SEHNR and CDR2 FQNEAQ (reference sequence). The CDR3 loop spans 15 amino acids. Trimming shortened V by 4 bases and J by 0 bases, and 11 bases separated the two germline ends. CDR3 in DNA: TGTGCCAGCAGCTCGATCGGACCAAGCACAGATACGCAGTATTTT. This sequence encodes CASSSIGPSTDTQYF.

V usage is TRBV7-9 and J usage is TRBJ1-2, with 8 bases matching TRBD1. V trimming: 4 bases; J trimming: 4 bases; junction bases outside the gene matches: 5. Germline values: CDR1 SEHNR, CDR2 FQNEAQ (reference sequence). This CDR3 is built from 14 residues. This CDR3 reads CASSSSGQGYGYTF. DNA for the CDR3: TGTGCCAGCAGCTCCAGTGGACAGGGCTATGGCTACACCTTC. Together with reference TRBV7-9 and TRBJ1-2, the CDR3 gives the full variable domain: DTGVSQNPRHKITKRGQNVTFRCDPISEHNRLYWYRQTLGQGPEFLTYFQNEAQLEKSRLLSDRFSAERPKGSFSTLEIQRTEQGDSAMYLCASSSSGQGYGYTFGSGTRLTVV.